Listed below are T cell receptor beta chains from one sample, sequenced in a study of early T cells in non-severe SARS-CoV-2 infection. TCRdb ran MiXCR on the 5' RACE reads and lists one entry per CDR3 protein. The sample includes fewer than 50,000 distinct CDR3 sequences, approximately 6% seen only once; the top ten take around 12%. Sequencing was done on a sample of whole blood. All receptors come from an adult who was a healthcare worker with PCR-confirmed SARS-CoV-2 infection or an uninfected control (not recorded which). Both conserved end residues are part of each CDR3. Fields, in order: CDR3 length, V gene, J gene, CDR3 protein.

>14|TRBV28|TRBJ2-5
CASSGDKGKETQYF
>12|TRBV12-3/TRBV12-4|TRBJ1-1
CASRQGGTEAFF
>11|TRBV25-1|TRBJ2-3
CASTTLDTQYF
>14|TRBV6-5|TRBJ2-3
CASKTTGGADTQYF
>12|TRBV6-1|TRBJ2-7
CASYGDSYEQYF
>13|TRBV11-2|TRBJ2-7
CASSLDLAREQYF
>15|TRBV4-1|TRBJ2-1
CASSQANDRYNEQFF
>17|TRBV6-5|TRBJ2-7
CASSYPKAGTVYYEQYF
>12|TRBV12-3/TRBV12-4|TRBJ1-2
CASSRTGGGYTF
>14|TRBV11-2|TRBJ2-5
CASSLNWDGVAQYF
>13|TRBV7-2|TRBJ2-7
CASRAGGSYEQYF
>13|TRBV3-1|TRBJ1-3
CASSQGAGNTIYF
>13|TRBV5-1|TRBJ2-2
CASSLEDTGELFF
>14|TRBV10-1|TRBJ1-3
CASSMGAYGNTIYF
>14|TRBV28|TRBJ1-3
CASSWQGPRNTIYF
>14|TRBV5-4|TRBJ2-1
CASSLSLGYNEQFF
>14|TRBV6-5|TRBJ1-6
CASSLRTANSPLHF
>15|TRBV4-3|TRBJ1-1
CASSQDTDPNTEAFF
>16|TRBV7-2|TRBJ2-7
CASSLIIHRGLDEQYF
>15|TRBV9|TRBJ2-7
CASSSGPTPSYEQYF